The 14 T cell receptor beta chains reported below all come from one sample, sequenced in a study of blood T cell repertoires in COVID-19. Measured with immunoSEQ multiplex PCR; TCRdb has only the in-frame clones, and not every one. Among fewer than 130,000 clones listed, 85% to 90% were seen once. Sample: peripheral blood. Receptors were obtained from a woman between 50 and 59 years old with acute or convalescent COVID-19.

V usage is TRBV19 and J usage is TRBJ2-1; D possibly corresponds to TRBD2 (6 bases). Per germline, CDR1 LNHDA and CDR2 SQIVND (reference sequence). The CDR3 consists of 15 residues. The V and J ends lost 6 bases and 3 bases respectively, with 15 bases between them. The CDR3 sequence is CASSLVGTGYNEQFF. For the CDR3, the DNA is TGTGCCAGTAGCCTAGTGGGGACTGGCTACAATGAGCAGTTCTTC.

V is TRBV29-1 and J is TRBJ2-3; TRBD2 aligns across 7 bases. CDR1 and CDR2 (germline): SQVTM, ANQGSEA. This CDR3 region has 15 residues. J gave up 6 bases and V 7 bases, and 16 bases lay outside the gene matches. In DNA, the CDR3 is TGCAGCGCCCCGTTGGGCGGGAGTAGGTGGGATACGCAGTATTTT. It is translated as CSAPLGGSRWDTQYF.

CDR3 sequence: CASSVQGLNYNEQFF. CDR3 DNA sequence: TGTGCCAGCAGTGTGCAGGGGCTAAATTACAATGAGCAGTTCTTC. The chain is built from TRBV2 and TRBJ2-1, with D possibly being TRBD1 (6 bases). This CDR3 has 15 amino acids. The V gene's germline CDR1 is SNHLY and CDR2 FYNNEI. V lost 4 bases and J lost 4, with 14 bases in between.

V usage is TRBV28 and J usage is TRBJ1-4; D not certain. V was shortened by 8 bases and J by 6 bases, with 19 bases between the two germline ends. Per the germline V gene, CDR1 is MDHEN and CDR2 is SYDVKM. This CDR3 is 15 amino acids long. The CDR3 region is CASVEGGPYDEKLFF. Here the CDR3 DNA reads TGTGCCAGCGTGGAAGGAGGTCCCTATGATGAAAAACTGTTTTTT.

As concerns this clone: The sample holds other DNA sequences that translate to the same CDR3. The chain recombines TRBV6-6 with TRBJ1-5; 7 bases match TRBD1. CDR3 length equals 15 residues. Germline trimming cut 6 bases from V and 6 bases from J; bases unmatched to any gene: 11. Germline lookup yields CDR1 MNHNY and CDR2 SVGAGI (reference sequence). The DNA of the CDR3 is TGTGCCAGCAGCCCCGGGCAGGGGGAAGGTCAGCCCCAGCATTTT. This translates into CASSPGQGEGQPQHF.

V and J are TRBV15 and TRBJ1-4, with D tentatively TRBD1 (6 bases). The ends were cut back, 8 bases at V and 7 bases at J, with 14 bases in the middle. CDR3 length: 13 amino acids. Per germline, CDR1 LNHNV and CDR2 YYDKDF (reference sequence). DNA of the CDR3: TGTGCCACCTCGAGACAGGCAGGTGAAAAACTGTTTTTT. Protein sequence: CATSRQAGEKLFF.

The chain joins TRBV2 to TRBJ1-6; tentative D call: TRBD1 (5 bases). Trimming shortened V by 1 base and J by 10 bases, and 14 bases separated the two germline ends. Germline-derived CDR1 and CDR2 are SNHLY and FYNNEI. CDR3 length: 15 amino acids. CDR3 sequence reads: CASSEEGPKRSPLHF. The DNA of the CDR3 is TGTGCCAGCAGTGAAGAGGGGCCAAAAAGGTCACCCCTCCACTTT.

This chain links TRBV3-1 (or the pseudogene TRBV3-2) with TRBJ2-1, with TRBD2 identical over 8 bases. CDR3 size: 14 residues. Germline V gene lookup returns CDR1 LGHDT and CDR2 YNNKEL (reference sequence). After removal of 4 bases from V and 9 bases from J, the junction contained 8 bases not matched to a gene. CDR3 sequence: CASSRSGTRGEQFF. CDR3 sequence (DNA): TGTGCCAGCAGCCGATCCGGGACTAGAGGTGAGCAGTTCTTC.

The J gene is TRBJ1-2, the V gene TRBV19, with TRBD1 identical over 7 bases. Germline V CDR1 and CDR2: LNHDA, SQIVND (reference sequence). J gave up 2 bases and V 1 base, and 1 base lay outside the gene matches. This CDR3 comprises 14 residues. This CDR3 reads CASSIAGQNYGYTF. CDR3 nucleotides: TGTGCCAGTAGTATAGCGGGACAGAACTATGGCTACACCTTC. Drawing the rest from reference TRBV19 and TRBJ1-2, the complete variable domain is DGGITQSPKYLFRKEGQNVTLSCEQNLNHDAMYWYRQDPGQGLRLIYYSQIVNDFQKGDIAEGYSVSREKKESFPLTVTSAQKNPTAFYLCASSIAGQNYGYTFGSGTRLTVV.

The rearrangement uses TRBV2 and TRBJ1-6; weak D call: TRBD1 (6 bases). The V end lost 4 bases, the J end lost 10 bases, and 8 bases lay between the germline ends. Germline loops: CDR1 SNHLY, CDR2 FYNNEI. The CDR3 has 12 amino acids. The CDR3 bases are TGTGCCAGCAGTGGTCAGGGGTCACCCCTCCACTTT. It codes for CASSGQGSPLHF.

The genes are TRBV7-8 and TRBJ1-2; D gene ambiguous. This CDR3 has 14 amino acids. Trimming cost V 2 bases and J 1 base, with 8 bases left between them. Germline-derived CDR1 and CDR2 are SGHVS and FQNEAQ. The CDR3 here is CASSLPGGNYGYTF. In DNA, the CDR3 is TGTGCCAGCAGCTTACCAGGAGGTAACTATGGCTACACCTTC.

This chain connects TRBV11-2 to TRBJ2-5; 7 bases align to TRBD1. The length of the CDR3 is 15 residues. The germline CDR1 and CDR2 sequences are SGHAT and FQNNGV. After removal of 2 bases from V and 4 bases from J, the junction contained 7 bases not matched to a gene. CDR3 DNA: TGTGCCAGCAGCTTAAGGACAGGAGATGGAGAGACCCAGTACTTC. It is translated as CASSLRTGDGETQYF.

The gene calls are TRBV3-1 (or the pseudogene TRBV3-2) and TRBJ2-1, with D tentatively TRBD1 (6 bases). The germline V gene encodes CDR1 LGHDT and CDR2 YNNKEL (reference sequence). The ends were cut back, 1 base at V and 6 bases at J, with 13 bases in the middle. This CDR3 contains 15 residues. CDR3 amino acids: CASSQAYSRGNEQFF. The CDR3 nucleotides are TGTGCCAGCAGCCAAGCTTATAGCAGGGGCAATGAGCAGTTCTTC.

This sequence joins TRBV18 and TRBJ1-1, with 7 bases lining up with TRBD1. The CDR3 is 16 residues long. The germline V gene encodes CDR1 KGHSH and CDR2 LQKENI. V was pared by 1 base and J by 1 base, with 6 bases of the junction left unmatched. The CDR3 loop is CASSPLIWDRNTEAFF. In DNA, the CDR3 is TGTGCCAGCTCACCACTGATCTGGGACAGGAACACTGAAGCTTTCTTT.